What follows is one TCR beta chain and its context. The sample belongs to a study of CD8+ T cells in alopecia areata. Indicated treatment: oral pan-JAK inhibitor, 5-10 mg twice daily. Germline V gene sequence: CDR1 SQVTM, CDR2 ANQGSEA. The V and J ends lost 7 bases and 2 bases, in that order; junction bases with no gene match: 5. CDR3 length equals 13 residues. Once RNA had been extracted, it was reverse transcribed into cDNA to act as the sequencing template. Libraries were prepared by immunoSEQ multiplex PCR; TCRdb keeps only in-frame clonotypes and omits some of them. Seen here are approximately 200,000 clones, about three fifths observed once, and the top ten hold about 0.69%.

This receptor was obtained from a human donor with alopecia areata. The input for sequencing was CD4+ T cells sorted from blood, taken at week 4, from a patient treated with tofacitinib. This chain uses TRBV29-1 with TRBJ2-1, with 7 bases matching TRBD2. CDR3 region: CSEVSGTYNEQFF. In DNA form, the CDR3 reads TGCAGCGAAGTCAGCGGGACCTACAATGAGCAGTTCTTC.